This TCR beta chain was profiled in a study of Ad26.COV2.S vaccination and SARS-CoV-2 variants. The treatment here: 19 received Ad26.COV2.S at low or high dose, single or two shots; about five received placebo; per-sample allocation not given. Samples analyzed were those drawn on day 63 after the first vaccine or placebo injection. This clone was counted only a few times. TCRdb's table, derived via immunoSEQ multiplex PCR, lists solely in-frame clones and lacks some. The sample yields 430,000 or so clones, 90% seen once. V was shortened by 3 bases and J by 0 bases, with 8 bases between the two germline ends. From germline, CDR1 is ENHRY and CDR2 SYGVKD. The CDR3 is 14 residues long.

The sample consisted of peripheral blood, taken in a trial of Ad26.COV2.S vaccine versus placebo. The chain is built from TRBV10-3 and TRBJ1-1, with D uncertain. The TCR comes from a person between 18 and 65 years old who received the Ad26.COV2.S COVID-19 vaccine or a placebo. The DNA of the CDR3 is TGTGCCATCAGTGACGCACCCATGAACACTGAAGCTTTCTTT. Protein: CAISDAPMNTEAFF.